This is a list of T cell receptor beta chains from one sample in a study of response to subunit inactivated influenza vaccine. MiXCR was run by TCRdb on the RT-PCR reads, yielding one entry per CDR3 protein. The profile shows 700,000 to 900,000 distinct CDR3 sequences, less than 25% of them singletons. Sequencing used PBMCs from blood, obtained approximately 5 days after vaccination. These receptor sequences come from a man aged 50 or older who received an inactivated influenza vaccine. Each CDR3 is given with its conserved first and last residue. A D gene is named only where the DNA matches it firmly. Size is stated for part of the rows, as once, few or many counts, or as a class when the clone is expanded.

many | TRBJ1-4 | TRBV11-2 | . | TGTGCCAGCAGCTTGGGGGGTCGGGCCAAAATAGATGCAACTAATGAAAAACTGTTTTTT | CASSLGGRAKIDATNEKLFF
many | TRBJ2-1 | TRBV5-1 | TRBD1 | TGCGCCAGCAGCGGGACAGGGGGTGGCAATGAGCAGTTCTTC | CASSGTGGGNEQFF
. | TRBJ2-1 | TRBV20-1 | TRBD1 | TGCAGTGTTAGACAGGGGTCCTCCTACAATGAGCAGTTCTTC | CSVRQGSSYNEQFF
. | TRBJ2-1 | TRBV19 | . | TGTGCCAGTAGTGCTTCTTCCGGGACCCTCCCGGGAAATGAGCAGTTCTTC | CASSASSGTLPGNEQFF
many | TRBJ2-7 | TRBV7-9 | TRBD1 | TGTGCCAGCAGCGTTATGGGACAGTACTACGAGCAGTACTTC | CASSVMGQYYEQYF
few | TRBJ2-1 | TRBV11-2 | . | TGTGCCAGCAGCCCTCGATTAGTAGGGTATGAGCAGTTCTTC | CASSPRLVGYEQFF
. | TRBJ2-5 | TRBV12-3/TRBV12-4 | TRBD2 | TGTGCCAGCAGTTTGCCAGCGGGGGTAATAGAGACCCAGTACTTC | CASSLPAGVIETQYF
. | TRBJ2-2 | TRBV4-2 | TRBD2 | TGTGCCAGCAGCCAAGATCCGGGGACTAGCGGGAGGATAACCGGGGAGCTGTTTTTT | CASSQDPGTSGRITGELFF
few | TRBJ2-2 | TRBV7-6 | . | TGTGCCAGCAGCTATACTGTAACCAACACCGGGGAGCTGTTTTTT | CASSYTVTNTGELFF
. | TRBJ2-1 | TRBV11-1 | TRBD2 | TGTGCCAGCAGCGAATCCCGTTCGCGGGAGGGAACCAACAATGAGCAGTTCTTC | CASSESRSREGTNNEQFF
few | TRBJ2-2 | TRBV25-1 | TRBD1 | TGTGCCAGCAGTGAATTGGACAGGTCCACCGGGGAGCTGTTTTTT | CASSELDRSTGELFF
once | TRBJ2-3 | TRBV4-1 | . | TGCGCCAGCAGCCAAGAGGAGGACACAGATACGCAGTATTTT | CASSQEEDTDTQYF
few | TRBJ2-1 | TRBV28 | TRBD1 | TGTGCCAGCAGTTTACCTGTAGGACAGGGTTCCAATGAGCAGTTCTTC | CASSLPVGQGSNEQFF
. | TRBJ1-1 | TRBV7-9 | . | TGTGCCAGCAGCCATGCGGGTGGAGGGAGGACTGAAGCTTTCTTT | CASSHAGGGRTEAFF
few | TRBJ2-7 | TRBV12-3/TRBV12-4 | TRBD2 | TGTGCCAGCAGGCCGACCAGCGGGAGTGAGCAGTACTTC | CASRPTSGSEQYF
few | TRBJ2-7 | TRBV12-3/TRBV12-4 | . | TGTGCCAGCAGCGGCCGGGGGGCGGAACACGAGCAGTACTTC | CASSGRGAEHEQYF
few | TRBJ2-2 | TRBV5-1 | TRBD2 | TGCGCCAGCAGCTTGGCCTTAGTAGCGGGAGTGTTCGTCGGGGAGCTGTTTTTT | CASSLALVAGVFVGELFF
. | TRBJ1-2 | TRBV29-1 | . | TGCAGCGTTGGAAGAACATACCCCCGTGGCTACACCTTC | CSVGRTYPRGYTF
few | TRBJ2-7 | TRBV5-1 | TRBD2 | TGCGCCAGCAGCCTCCCCCGGGACAGGACTAGCGGGAGATACTACGAGCAGTACTTC | CASSLPRDRTSGRYYEQYF
. | TRBJ2-7 | TRBV20-1 | . | TGCAGTGCTAGAGAACCGCGACTCTCATACGAGCAGTACTTC | CSAREPRLSYEQYF